The T cell receptor beta chain under discussion was sequenced for a study of metastatic and nonmetastatic thyroid tumors. At the level of the study: The comparison covered peripheral blood and tumor or nodule tissue in malignant and benign thyroid patients.

In the original analysis: Using the CDR3 differences seen across clinicopathological groups, the authors built a distant-metastasis classifier for papillary thyroid cancer, which was meant to discriminate distant-metastatic patients. TCRdb reanalyzed the PCR reads with MiXCR. The V and J calls and clone size are TCRdb's, not the authors'. The data contain over 15,000 clones, around 16% of them singletons. No patient had received any treatment before thyroid surgery. Study-wide findings and caveats: According to reports, the diversity of TCR beta was significantly higher in malignant thyroid tumors than in benign nodules, and this held in both blood and tumor samples.

By proportion, this clone is medium-sized (0.01 to 0.1%). Its antigen is unknown. CDR1 and CDR2 from the germline V gene are MGHRA and YSYEKL. The CDR3 totals 12 residues. V gave up 3 bases and J gave up 6 bases, with 6 bases separating them. The sequence derives from a male donor with papillary thyroid cancer or a benign thyroid nodule (not recorded which). Some clones in this sample may be carry-over from other donors' samples. The sample comprised blood. This rearrangement joins TRBV4-1 to TRBJ1-3; D unclear. Written as DNA, the CDR3 is TGCGCCAGCAGCCAGGATGAAAACACCATATATTTT. Its translation is CASSQDENTIYF.